This is a list of T cell receptor beta chains from one sample in a study of T cell responses to AZD1222 COVID-19 vaccine. Profiled with immunoSEQ multiplex PCR; TCRdb holds only in-frame clones, not every one. The repertoire includes 150,000 to 200,000 clones, roughly 92% of them detected once, and about 3.5% sits in the top ten. Sequencing was performed on peripheral blood, taken 28 days after the second AZD1222 dose. The receptors were sampled from an adult who received the AZD1222 COVID-19 vaccine. The CDR3 runs from the conserved cysteine through the conserved F or W. The D gene is left open where the match is weak. Not all rows give a size; the values are once, few, many and, for expanded clones, a class.

15,.,.,TRBJ1-3,TRBV7-9,TGTGCCAGCAGCTCGGGACATCTCTCTGGAAACACCATATATTTT,CASSSGHLSGNTIYF
13,.,TRBD1,TRBJ2-7,TRBV7-9,TGTGCCAGCAGCGGGGACAGTGGTTACGAGCAGTACTTC,CASSGDSGYEQYF
14,.,.,TRBJ2-7,TRBV14,TGTGCCAGCAGCCAAGTTGGTGGGGATTACGAGCAGTACTTC,CASSQVGGDYEQYF
15,.,.,TRBJ2-5,TRBV9,TGTGCCAGCAGCGGGGGCAGGGCTCCAGGGGAGACCCAGTACTTC,CASSGGRAPGETQYF
16,.,.,TRBJ2-3,TRBV10-1,TGCGCCAGCAGCCGCGGCAGGCAGGGCAGAACGGATACGCAGTATTTT,CASSRGRQGRTDTQYF
15,.,.,TRBJ2-7,TRBV27,TGTGCCAGCAGTCGTACCGGACAAGGGACCTACGAGCAGTACTTC,CASSRTGQGTYEQYF
15,.,.,TRBJ2-5,TRBV18,TGTGCCAGCTCACCCAATACAGGCTCCCAAGAGACCCAGTACTTC,CASSPNTGSQETQYF
11,.,.,TRBJ2-5,TRBV29-1,TGCAGCCCTAAACTTGGGGAGACCCAGTACTTC,CSPKLGETQYF
12,many,.,TRBJ2-1,TRBV28,TGTGCCAGCAGTTTATATGGAGGTGAGCAGTTCTTC,CASSLYGGEQFF
15,.,TRBD2,TRBJ2-7,TRBV27,TGTGCCAGCAGTTTAGCTGGACTAGCGGGAGCCGAGCAGTACTTC,CASSLAGLAGAEQYF
15,.,.,TRBJ1-2,TRBV6-2/TRBV6-3,TGTGCCAGCAGTCCGAGATTCGGAGGGTTCTATGGCTACACCTTC,CASSPRFGGFYGYTF
14,.,TRBD2,TRBJ2-3,TRBV5-1,TGCGCCAGCAGCTTGGGTAGCGGGACGGATACGCAGTATTTT,CASSLGSGTDTQYF
14,.,.,TRBJ2-3,TRBV15,TGTGCCACCAGCAGGCGGGGTTACACAGATACGCAGTATTTT,CATSRRGYTDTQYF
13,.,.,TRBJ2-7,TRBV4-3,TGCGCCAGCAGCCAAGAAGGACGAGGGGAGCAGTACTTC,CASSQEGRGEQYF
15,.,TRBD2,TRBJ2-1,TRBV5-1,TGCGCCAGCAGCCCTCGGACTAGCGGCTACAATGAGCAGTTCTTC,CASSPRTSGYNEQFF
16,.,.,TRBJ2-7,TRBV4-1,TGCGCCAGCAGCCAAAGCGGAGCCCTTAGACTCTACGAGCAGTACTTC,CASSQSGALRLYEQYF
16,.,.,TRBJ2-1,TRBV5-1,TGCGCCAGCAGCTTGGGCGTCAGGGCAGCCTACAATGAGCAGTTCTTC,CASSLGVRAAYNEQFF
15,.,TRBD2,TRBJ2-1,TRBV10-1,TGCGCCAGCAGTGAAGTAGCGGGAGGACGGAATGAGCAGTTCTTC,CASSEVAGGRNEQFF
15,once,TRBD2,TRBJ2-7,TRBV2,TGTGCCGTCTGGGGGGCTAGCGGGATTGGTCGCGAGCAGTACTTC,CAVWGASGIGREQYF
18,.,.,TRBJ2-1,TRBV4-1,TGCGCCAGCAGCCAATGGGAGATCAGCGCGAGCTCCTACAATGAGCAGTTCTTC,CASSQWEISASSYNEQFF
13,.,.,TRBJ1-1,TRBV28,TGTGCCAGCAGGCCGCAGATGGGCACTGAAGCTTTCTTT,CASRPQMGTEAFF
17,.,TRBD2,TRBJ2-1,TRBV5-1,TGCGCCAGCAGCTTGGGGACTAGCGCCGACTCCTACAATGAGCAGTTCTTC,CASSLGTSADSYNEQFF
13,.,.,TRBJ2-1,TRBV27,TGTGCCAGCAGCGTCGTCGTGGACAATGAGCAGTTCTTC,CASSVVVDNEQFF
14,.,.,TRBJ1-4,TRBV5-1,TGCGCCAGCAGGATCTCACGAGGATATGAAAAACTGTTTTTT,CASRISRGYEKLFF
13,.,.,TRBJ1-2,TRBV3-1/TRBV3-2,TGTGCCAGCAGCCAAGCCCAGGGTTATGGCTACACCTTC,CASSQAQGYGYTF
11,.,.,TRBJ2-7,TRBV2,TGTGCCAGCAGTGCGGATTACGAGCAGTACTTC,CASSADYEQYF
14,.,.,TRBJ1-2,TRBV6-6,TGTGCCAGCAGTTACGAGGGGCAGGGCTATGGCTACACCTTC,CASSYEGQGYGYTF
16,.,.,TRBJ2-7,TRBV6-2/TRBV6-3,TGTGCCAGCAGTCCCTATAGCCATCCTGGGGCCTACGAGCAGTACTTC,CASSPYSHPGAYEQYF
13,.,.,TRBJ1-2,TRBV18,TGTGCCAGCTCACCAGCCAGGGAAGATGGCTACACCTTC,CASSPAREDGYTF
15,.,.,TRBJ1-2,TRBV4-3,TGCGCCAGCAGCCAAGGGTCAGTGGGTTCCTATGGCTACACCTTC,CASSQGSVGSYGYTF
15,.,.,TRBJ1-2,TRBV6-5,TGTGCCAGCAGTTACTCTACAGCCACTAACTATGGCTACACCTTC,CASSYSTATNYGYTF
16,.,.,TRBJ1-2,TRBV11-2,TGTGCCAGCAGCTCCCACCAGCTTTTGGGAAAGTGGGGCTACACCTTC,CASSSHQLLGKWGYTF
13,.,.,TRBJ1-1,TRBV28,TGTGCCAGCAGGGGCGACGGGAACACTGAAGCTTTCTTT,CASRGDGNTEAFF
14,.,.,TRBJ2-1,TRBV5-1,TGCGCCAGCAGCTTGGAGGTCAGGAACTATGAGCAGTTCTTC,CASSLEVRNYEQFF
12,.,.,TRBJ1-1,TRBV19,TGTGCCAGTAGTATACCCGGGACTGAAGCTTTCTTT,CASSIPGTEAFF
17,.,.,TRBJ1-2,TRBV9,TGTGCCAGCAGCGCATCTCTCTTCCCGAAAGTGGACTATGGCTACACCTTC,CASSASLFPKVDYGYTF
15,.,TRBD2,TRBJ2-1,TRBV27,TGTGCCAGCAGATTTCCGGGACTAGGGTACAATGAGCAGTTCTTC,CASRFPGLGYNEQFF
15,.,.,TRBJ1-3,TRBV4-2,TGTGCCAGCAGGGGGGCCAAACCCTCTGGAAACACCATATATTTT,CASRGAKPSGNTIYF
13,.,.,TRBJ2-1,TRBV6-5,TGTGCCAGCAGTTCCCGACAGCCCAATGAGCAGTTCTTC,CASSSRQPNEQFF
13,once,TRBD2,TRBJ2-1,TRBV24-1,TGTGCCACCAGTGATTTGCGGGGGGGTGAGCAGTTCTTC,CATSDLRGGEQFF
13,.,.,TRBJ2-3,TRBV7-2,TGTGCCAGCAGCTCTCTCCTCACAGATACGCAGTATTTT,CASSSLLTDTQYF
16,.,.,TRBJ1-2,TRBV27,TGTGCCAGCAGTTTAAGGGGCCACATGTCTAACTATGGCTACACCTTC,CASSLRGHMSNYGYTF
20,.,TRBD2,TRBJ2-7,TRBV6-2/TRBV6-3,TGTGCCAGCAGTTACCCAGCCCTTGGGACTAGCGGGAGGGAATTCTACGAGCAGTACTTC,CASSYPALGTSGREFYEQYF
17,.,TRBD2,TRBJ2-7,TRBV7-8,TGTGCCAGCAGCTTAGTGGAGACCGGGACTAGCTCCTACGAGCAGTACTTC,CASSLVETGTSSYEQYF
14,.,.,TRBJ2-7,TRBV7-9,TGTGCCAGCAGCCGGCACCGGACCTCCTACGAGCAGTACTTC,CASSRHRTSYEQYF
14,few,TRBD1,TRBJ2-1,TRBV9,TGTGCCAGCAGCGGCCGACAGGGTTACAATGAGCAGTTCTTC,CASSGRQGYNEQFF